This paragraph reports one T cell receptor beta chain. Its target is unknown. The entry originates in a study of blood T cells in healthy people across ages. Points from the study as a whole: Considered underestimates were the diversity estimates obtained from one million T cells. It was found that TCR beta diversity correlated strongly with the percentage of naive T cells.

The germline CDR1 and CDR2 sequences are LGHNA and YSLEER. The germline V and J ends were trimmed by 0 bases and 0 bases, with 11 bases remaining between them. The CDR3 extends over 17 amino acids. A second PCR of roughly 7 to 11 cycles used a sample-barcoded 5' primer and a J-beta primer mix. Template switching added a 12-random-nucleotide identifier to every cDNA molecule. A single record per CDR3 protein comes from TCRdb applying MiXCR to the 5' RACE reads. The table lists 1.5 million to 2 million distinct CDR3 sequences, under 30% of them singletons. J is TRBJ2-2 and V is TRBV4-3; tentatively, D is TRBD1 (6 bases). The material sequenced was blood. The TCR comes from a woman in her twenties or thirties in good health. CDR3: CASSQDLGASNTGELFF. CDR3 sequence (DNA): TGCGCCAGCAGCCAAGATTTGGGGGCCTCGAACACCGGGGAGCTGTTTTTT.